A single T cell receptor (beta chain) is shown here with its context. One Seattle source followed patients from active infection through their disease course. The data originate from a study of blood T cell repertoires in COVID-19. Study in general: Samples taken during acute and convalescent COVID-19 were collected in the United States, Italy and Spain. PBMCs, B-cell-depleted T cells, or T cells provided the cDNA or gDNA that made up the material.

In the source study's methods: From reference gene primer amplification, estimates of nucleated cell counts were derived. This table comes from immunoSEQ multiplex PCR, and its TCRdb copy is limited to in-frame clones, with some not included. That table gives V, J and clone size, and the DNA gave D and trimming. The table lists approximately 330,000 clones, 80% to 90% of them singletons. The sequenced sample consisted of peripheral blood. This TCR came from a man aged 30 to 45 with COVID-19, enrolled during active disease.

The CDR3 loop reads CASSYLNSNQPQHF. The CDR3 nucleotides read TGTGCCAGCAGTTACCTTAATAGCAATCAGCCCCAGCATTTT. V is TRBV6-2 or TRBV6-3 and J is TRBJ1-5; D is unresolved. The germline gives CDR1 MNHEY, CDR2 SVGEGT. The CDR3 runs 14 residues. Trimming stripped 2 bases from V and 0 bases from J, with 5 bases between.